This TCR beta chain was captured by sequencing in a study of STAT3 mutations in large granular lymphocyte leukemia. For the study at large: More than half of T-LGLL patients received immunosuppressive therapy.

Study-level results: At least one immunodominant TCR beta clonotype appeared in every T-cell large granular lymphocyte leukemia patient.

V lost 3 bases and J lost 1; bases outside the gene matches: 5. Germline V lookup: CDR1 LNHDA, CDR2 SQIVND (reference sequence). There are 16 residues in the CDR3. For this clone: The antigen is not known.

Generated by immunoSEQ multiplex PCR, the TCRdb table keeps only in-frame clones and is missing some. Counted here are roughly 25,000 clones, over 90% occurring once; the ten biggest clones make up approximately 6%. The specimen was peripheral blood mononuclear cells. This receptor was taken from a man aged 35 to 55 with T-cell large granular lymphocyte leukemia. Some clones in this sample may be carry-over from other donors' samples. V and J are TRBV19 and TRBJ2-5, with TRBD2 matching over 10 bases. CDR3 protein: CASSIAASGGQETQYF. The CDR3 bases are TGTGCCAGTAGTATTGCGGCTAGCGGGGGCCAAGAGACCCAGTACTTC.